The sample holds one count of the clone carrying this T cell receptor (beta chain). Antigen unknown. The CDR3 totals 16 residues. V was clipped by 0 bases and J by 3 bases; unmatched bases: 5. Germline CDR1 is LGHNA and CDR2 is YNFKEQ. CD4+ cell separation produced CD45RA+ naive and CD45RA-negative memory subsets. These data originate in a study of shared clonotypes between healthy human individuals. The wider study: The donors, two women and three men, were aged 18 to 49. Study-level results: The represented genetic and exposure-history diversity was limited by the small number of donors.

Every immunoSEQ plate was one replicate of a subset's evenly spread DNA. Using immunoSEQ multiplex PCR, the repertoire was profiled, and TCRdb retains in-frame clones only, with some absent. The sample carries 2.3 million or so clones, about 92% recorded once. Input material: naive CD4+ T cells from PBMCs. Indicated subset: CD45RA+ positively selected. This sequence originates from a man aged 18 to 30 in good health. Some clones in this sample may be carry-over from other donors' samples. The rearrangement links TRBV4-2 to TRBJ1-5, with TRBD1 matching over 7 bases. The CDR3 protein is CASSQEPGQTNQPQHF. The CDR3 region has the DNA TGTGCCAGCAGCCAAGAACCGGGACAGACCAATCAGCCCCAGCATTTT.